What follows are 17 T cell receptor beta chains derived from one specimen sequenced in a study of T-cell reconstitution after alpha-beta-depleted transplantation in children. The TCRbeta library was prepared with unique molecular identifiers. TCRdb independently ran MiXCR on the PCR reads; one entry per CDR3 protein. The table lists more than 200,000 distinct CDR3 sequences, 8.4% of them singletons. The sample here was PBMCs, mostly from graft donor cells, taken 360 days after TCRalphabeta/CD19-depleted stem cell transplant. The receptor source for this set is a male patient between 2 and 9 years old who had a stem cell transplant for acute myeloid leukemia, so the T cells may come from the graft donor.

This clonotype came up many times. The chain recombines TRBV29-1 with TRBJ2-7; 12 bases align to TRBD2. CDR1 and CDR2 from the germline V gene are SQVTM and ANQGSEA. V gave up 1 base and J gave up 3 bases; unmatched junction bases: 1. The CDR3 sequence is 14 residues long. The CDR3 here is CSVEGLAGVYEQYF. The DNA of the CDR3 is TGCAGCGTTGAAGGACTAGCGGGAGTCTACGAGCAGTACTTC.

The chain joins TRBV4-3 to TRBJ2-2, with 14 bases fitting TRBD2. Germline CDR1 reads LGHNA; CDR2 reads YSLEER. Trimming cost V 4 bases and J 7 bases; bases outside gene matches: 11. This CDR3 region has 18 residues. The chain's CDR3 is CASSLRLAGGPGIGELFF. CDR3 in DNA: TGCGCCAGCAGCCTTCGACTAGCGGGAGGGCCAGGGATCGGGGAGCTGTTTTTT.

The rearrangement uses TRBV9 and TRBJ1-2, with 8 bases matching TRBD1. The V gene end was trimmed by 3 bases and the J gene end by 9 bases; junction bases not matched to a gene: 7. This CDR3 has 13 amino acids. Germline loops: CDR1 SGDLS, CDR2 YYNGEE. The CDR3 nucleotides are TGTGCCAGCAGCGCGGGACAGGTAGGGAGCTACACCTTC. It is translated as CASSAGQVGSYTF. Filled out from reference TRBV9 and TRBJ1-2, the complete variable domain reads DSGVTQTPKHLITATGQRVTLRCSPRSGDLSVYWYQQSLDQGLQFLIQYYNGEERAKGNILERFSAQQFPDLHSELNLSSLELGDSALYFCASSAGQVGSYTFGSGTRLTVV.

The table lists this clonotype with a few counts. The rearrangement uses TRBV15 and TRBJ2-3; the D gene could be TRBD1 or TRBD2 (5 bases each). With 5 bases removed from V and 7 bases from J, the gap between germline ends came to 16 bases. Germline CDR1 LNHNV, CDR2 YYDKDF (reference sequence). This CDR3 is built from 14 residues. CDR3 sequence reads: CATSARTGLYTQYF. The DNA for the CDR3 is TGTGCCACCAGCGCCAGAACAGGACTTTATACGCAGTATTTT.

V is TRBV3-1 and J is TRBJ1-1, with D hard to call. The V end was cut by 1 base, the J end by 7 bases, with 4 bases between. Germline V CDR1 and CDR2: LGHDT, YNNKEL (reference sequence). The CDR3 is 11 amino acids. CDR3 sequence reads: CASSQAVEAFF. DNA of the CDR3: TGTGCCAGCAGCCAAGCCGTTGAAGCTTTCTTT.

This clonotype came up many times. CDR3 sequence: CAIMGGTVTDTQYF. CDR3 in DNA: TGTGCCATCATGGGCGGCACAGTCACAGATACGCAGTATTTT. The chain combines TRBV10-3 with TRBJ2-3; D call uncertain. The CDR3 runs 14 residues. Looked up from germline, CDR1 is ENHRY and CDR2 is SYGVKD. V shed 7 bases and J shed 2 bases, with 13 bases lying between them.

The table lists this clonotype with a few counts. The rearrangement joins TRBV20-1 to TRBJ2-1, with a weak D call TRBD1 (6 bases). CDR3 size: 13 residues. CDR1 is DFQATT, CDR2 SNEGSKA, per germline (reference sequence). The V end was cut by 6 bases, the J end by 7 bases, with 16 bases between. The CDR3, as DNA: TGCAGTGCCTGGTTTTCAGGGGTAAATGAGCAGTTCTTC. Translation: CSAWFSGVNEQFF.

This clonotype turned up a few times. The chain couples TRBV7-9 to TRBJ2-7, with no clear D. The V end lost 0 bases, the J end lost 3 bases, and 9 bases lay between the germline ends. The CDR3 loop spans 14 amino acids. Germline CDR1 reads SEHNR; CDR2 reads FQNEAQ (reference sequence). In DNA form, the CDR3 reads TGTGCCAGCAGCTTAGCAGGGCCTGGCTACGAGCAGTACTTC. Residues: CASSLAGPGYEQYF.

V is TRBV6-2 or TRBV6-3 and J is TRBJ2-1; D remains ambiguous. The CDR3 spans 12 residues. Per germline, CDR1 MNHEY and CDR2 SVGEGT. The V end was cut by 4 bases, the J end by 7 bases, with 8 bases between. The CDR3, as DNA: TGTGCCAGCAGTTGGAATAGGAATGAGCAGTTCTTC. Protein product: CASSWNRNEQFF.

This clonotype was picked up many times. The CDR3 sequence is CASRPELGKSSYNEQFF. CDR3 coding DNA: TGTGCCAGCAGACCTGAGCTGGGAAAGAGCTCCTACAATGAGCAGTTCTTC. This chain links TRBV6-5 with TRBJ2-1; D gene uncertain. The V gene's germline CDR1 is MNHEY and CDR2 SVGAGI. The germline V and J ends were trimmed by 6 bases and 0 bases, with 18 bases remaining between them. This CDR3 spans 17 amino acids.

This clonotype was found many times. The chain joins TRBV29-1 to TRBJ2-3; 9 bases match TRBD1. J was trimmed by 3 bases and V by 1 base; bases with no gene match: 5. Germline CDR1 is SQVTM and CDR2 is ANQGSEA. The CDR3 spans 15 residues. CDR3 coding DNA: TGCAGCGTTGAAGGGGGGACAGGGAAAACAGATACGCAGTATTTT. Its translation: CSVEGGTGKTDTQYF.

This sequence joins TRBV7-2 and TRBJ2-7, with D perhaps TRBD2 (6 bases). The V gene's germline CDR1 is SGHTA and CDR2 FQGNSA. This CDR3 contains 13 residues. V was cut by 2 bases and J by 6 bases, with 11 bases left in between. The CDR3 reads CASSLWRGGEQYV. The CDR3 bases are TGTGCCAGCAGCTTATGGCGGGGCGGCGAGCAGTACGTC.

The table lists this clonotype with many counts. The chain has TRBV9 and TRBJ2-5, with 7 bases aligning to TRBD2. The CDR3 loop spans 15 amino acids. CDR1 and CDR2 from the germline V gene are SGDLS and YYNGEE. J was trimmed by 1 base and V by 0 bases; bases with no gene match: 3. The CDR3 coding sequence is TGTGCCAGCAGCGTAGAGGCGGGGGTCCAAGAGACCCAGTACTTC. Amino acids: CASSVEAGVQETQYF.

There are a few counts of this clonotype. This rearrangement joins TRBV7-2 to TRBJ2-7; TRBD1 matches at 11 bases. The CDR3 consists of 16 residues. The V segment lost 3 bases and the J segment 4 bases; nucleotides outside the gene matches: 8. The germline V gene has CDR1 SGHTA and CDR2 FQGNSA. The CDR3 coding sequence is TGTGCCAGCAGCTTCAGCTGGGACAGGGGGGAGTACGAGCAGTACTTC. Protein: CASSFSWDRGEYEQYF.

The table lists this clonotype with many counts. The rearrangement uses TRBV20-1 and TRBJ2-7; TRBD2 matches 11 bases. V was pared by 6 bases and J by 3 bases, with 10 bases of the junction left unmatched. From germline, CDR1 is DFQATT and CDR2 SNEGSKA (reference sequence). The length of the CDR3 is 15 residues. DNA of the CDR3: TGCAGTGCCCAGAGCACCACTAGCGGGAGCTACGAGCAGTACTTC. Amino acids: CSAQSTTSGSYEQYF.

The count of this clonotype is one. One end of the junction varies from germline; a read error may be responsible. The chain has TRBV2 and TRBJ2-5; 10 bases agree with TRBD1. This CDR3 spans 13 amino acids. CDR1 is SNHLY and CDR2 is FYNNEI in the germline V gene. DNA for the CDR3: TGTGCCAGCACCCGGGACAGGGGAGAGACCCAGTGCTTC. Translation: CASTRDRGETQCF.

The chain employs TRBV6-2 or TRBV6-3 and TRBJ2-5; 7 bases map to TRBD1. From germline, CDR1 is MNHEY and CDR2 SVGEGT. This CDR3 is 15 amino acids long. The V and J ends lost 7 bases and 2 bases, in that order; junction bases with no gene match: 10. CDR3 DNA: TGTGCCAGCACCTCCGGCAGGGGGAAACAAGAGACCCAGTACTTC. As protein: CASTSGRGKQETQYF.